These 10 T cell receptor beta chains originate from one sample sequenced in a study of glioma-infiltrating T cells. The iRepertoire nested amplicon-rescue multiplex PCR amplified TCR alpha and beta CDR3s from RNA. TCRdb called the multiplex PCR reads again in MiXCR, with one record for every CDR3 protein. The data contain approximately 90,000 distinct CDR3 sequences, about a quarter of them singletons. The sample consisted of glioma tissue, nonneoplastic brain tissue, or PBMCs (not recorded which). These receptors were collected from a human donor with low-grade glioma or glioblastoma, undergoing nonglioma brain surgery, or in good health (not recorded which).

Many counts were recorded for this clonotype. The chain recombines TRBV19 with TRBJ1-5; no reliable D call. There are 14 residues in the CDR3. Trimming removed 3 bases from V and 2 bases from J, with 8 bases in between. Per germline, CDR1 LNHDA and CDR2 SQIVND (reference sequence). As DNA, the CDR3 is TGTGCCAGTAGTATTGGGTCCGGCAATCAGCCCCAGCATTTT. Its translation: CASSIGSGNQPQHF. The whole variable domain, remainder taken from reference TRBV19 and TRBJ1-5, is DGGITQSPKYLFRKEGQNVTLSCEQNLNHDAMYWYRQDPGQGLRLIYYSQIVNDFQKGDIAEGYSVSREKKESFPLTVTSAQKNPTAFYLCASSIGSGNQPQHFGDGTRLSIL.

This clonotype counts as medium-sized. The chain couples TRBV20-1 to TRBJ1-1; no clear D gene. Germline-derived CDR1 and CDR2 are DFQATT and SNEGSKA (reference sequence). Between the trimmed V and J ends, which lost 0 bases and 2 bases, there was a span of 10 bases. The CDR3 length is 14 residues. CDR3 in amino acids: CSARDYLLNTEAFF. CDR3 DNA: TGCAGTGCTAGAGACTATCTCTTAAACACTGAAGCTTTCTTT.

This clonotype was counted at least ten times. The chain couples TRBV7-8 to TRBJ2-1, with 12 bases fitting TRBD2. The V segment lost 5 bases and the J segment 6 bases; nucleotides outside the gene matches: 5. Per germline, CDR1 SGHVS and CDR2 FQNEAQ. The CDR3 has 15 residues. The CDR3 nucleotides are TGTGCCAGCAGCCCTAGCGGGAGGGAGCGCAATGAGCAGTTCTTC. It specifies CASSPSGRERNEQFF.

The rearrangement links TRBV3-1 to TRBJ2-4, with TRBD2 identical over 10 bases. The CDR3 length is 16 residues. CDR1 LGHDT and CDR2 YNNKEL come from the germline V gene (reference sequence). V lost 4 bases to trimming and J lost 0 bases; unmatched junction nucleotides: 3. CDR3: CASSLTSGKAKNIQYF. CDR3 in DNA: TGTGCCAGCAGCCTTACTAGCGGGAAAGCCAAAAACATTCAGTACTTC.

This clonotype was detected many times. This rearrangement joins TRBV6-1 to TRBJ1-2; no definite D call. This CDR3 is 14 amino acids long. In germline, CDR1 is MNHNS, CDR2 SASEGT. V dropped 4 bases and J dropped 4 bases, with 13 bases sitting between them. CDR3 DNA: TGTGCCAGCAGTGGTCTCGGGCCCTTCTATGGCTACACCTTC. Amino acids: CASSGLGPFYGYTF.

In the case of this clonotype: Possible read error: a much larger clone is one base away. The chain couples TRBV4-1 to TRBJ2-7; 15 bases match TRBD2. This CDR3 comprises 14 residues. The germline V gene has CDR1 MGHRA and CDR2 YSYEKL. The CDR3 region is CTSSQGTSGRSQYF. CDR3 DNA sequence: TGCACCAGCAGCCAGGGGACTAGCGGGAGGTCCCAGTACTTC.

The chain employs TRBV7-9 and TRBJ2-1; 12 bases line up with TRBD2. V was pared by 5 bases and J by 1 base, with 9 bases of the junction left unmatched. Germline loops: CDR1 SEHNR, CDR2 FQNEAQ (reference sequence). The CDR3 contains 18 residues. CDR3 nucleotide sequence: TGTGCCAGCAGCGATCTAGCGGGAGGGCCTCAATCCTACAATGAGCAGTTCTTC. This translates into CASSDLAGGPQSYNEQFF.

This clonotype appeared once. The junction and the germline gene differ at one end; a read error may be behind it. J is TRBJ2-6 and V is TRBV11-3; TRBD2 matches 10 bases. Looked up from germline, CDR1 is SGHNT and CDR2 is YENEEA. The CDR3 is made up of 18 amino acids. In nucleotides, the CDR3 is TGTACCAGCAGCCCTGGGCTAGCGGGGGACTCTGGGGCCAACGTCCTGACTTTC. Amino acid sequence: CTSSPGLAGDSGANVLTF.

This clonotype was detected many times. This sequence joins TRBV20-1 and TRBJ1-1; TRBD1 agrees at 7 bases. V was pared by 5 bases and J by 8 bases, with 8 bases of the junction left unmatched. The germline V gene has CDR1 DFQATT and CDR2 SNEGSKA (reference sequence). The CDR3 is made up of 12 amino acids. The CDR3 here is CSAPPGQKEAFF. In DNA, the CDR3 is TGCAGTGCTCCCCCGGGACAGAAGGAAGCTTTCTTT.

As for this clonotype: This sequence may be a read error, since a much larger clone differs from it by one base. In nucleotides, the CDR3 is TGTGCCAGCTCACTAACGACGGATCAGCCCAAGCATTTT. This gives the protein CASSLTTDQPKHF. The chain is built from TRBV18 and TRBJ1-5, with unresolved D. The CDR3 has 13 amino acids. Per the germline V gene, CDR1 is KGHSH and CDR2 is LQKENI.